This T cell receptor beta chain was documented in a study of T cells after yellow fever vaccination. This clonotype occurred many times. The antigen is undetermined. Whole-study findings and limits: Most clones from primary vaccination resurfaced after the booster (around 95% CD4, 75% to 90% CD8).

TCRdb re-called the 5' RACE reads with MiXCR, one entry per CDR3 protein. The sample lists some 120,000 distinct CDR3 sequences; approximately 7% were seen once. This CDR3 region has 15 residues. Between the trimmed V and J ends, which lost 0 bases and 0 bases, there was a span of 8 bases. The V gene's germline CDR1 is SGHRS and CDR2 YFSETQ. The TCR originated in a young man who received the YFV17D yellow fever vaccine. This sample comprised CD4+ T cells sorted from PBMCs, obtained roughly 10 days after the first yellow fever vaccination. This rearrangement joins TRBV5-1 to TRBJ2-3; D is unresolved. DNA for the CDR3: TGCGCCAGCAGCTTGGCCGGTGCTAGCACAGATACGCAGTATTTT. It translates to CASSLAGASTDTQYF.